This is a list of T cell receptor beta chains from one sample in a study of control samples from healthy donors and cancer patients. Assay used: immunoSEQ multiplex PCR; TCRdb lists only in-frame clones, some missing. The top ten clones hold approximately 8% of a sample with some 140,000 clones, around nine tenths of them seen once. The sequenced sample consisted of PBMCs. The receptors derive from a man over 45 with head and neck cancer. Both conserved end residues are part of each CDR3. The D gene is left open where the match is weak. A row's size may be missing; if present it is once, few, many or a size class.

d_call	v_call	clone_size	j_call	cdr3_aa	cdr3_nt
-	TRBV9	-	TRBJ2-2	CASGSPRGGSANTGELFF	TGTGCCTCGGGCAGCCCCCGAGGAGGCAGCGCGAACACCGGGGAGCTGTTTTTT
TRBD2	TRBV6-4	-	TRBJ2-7	CASSPRTSGRVTYEQYF	TGTGCCAGCAGTCCCCGGACTAGCGGGAGGGTTACCTACGAGCAGTACTTC
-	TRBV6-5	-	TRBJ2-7	CASSPDLRGPEQYF	TGTGCCAGCAGCCCGGACTTACGCGGGCCCGAGCAGTACTTC
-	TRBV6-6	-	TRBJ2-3	CASSRASTDTQYF	TGTGCCAGCAGTCGGGCTAGCACAGATACGCAGTATTTT
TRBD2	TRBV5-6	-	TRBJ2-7	CASSLSASGSYVDVYEQYF	TGTGCCAGCAGCTTGAGCGCTAGCGGGAGCTACGTGGATGTATACGAGCAGTACTTC
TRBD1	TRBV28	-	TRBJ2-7	CASRLQGAVIHEQYF	TGTGCCAGCAGACTCCAGGGGGCTGTAATCCACGAGCAGTACTTC
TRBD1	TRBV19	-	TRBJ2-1	CASSISYRGVSKGEQFF	TGTGCCAGTAGTATCTCCTACAGGGGCGTAAGTAAGGGTGAGCAGTTCTTC
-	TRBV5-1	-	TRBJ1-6	CASSLALNSPLHF	TGCGCCAGCAGCTTGGCCCTAAATTCACCCCTCCACTTT
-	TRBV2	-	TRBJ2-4	CASSDRVRDKNIQYF	TGTGCCAGCAGTGATCGGGTTCGTGACAAAAACATTCAGTACTTC
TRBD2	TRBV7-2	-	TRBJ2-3	CASSLYLAGDTQYF	TGTGCCAGCAGCTTGTACCTAGCGGGGGATACGCAGTATTTT
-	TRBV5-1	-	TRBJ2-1	CASSLFSGPGNEQFF	TGCGCCAGCAGCTTGTTTAGCGGACCGGGGAATGAGCAGTTCTTC
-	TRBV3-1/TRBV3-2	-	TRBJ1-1	CASTDVGRGTEAFF	TGTGCCAGCACCGACGTGGGACGGGGCACTGAAGCTTTCTTT
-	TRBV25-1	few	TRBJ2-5	CASRFQETQYF	TGTGCCAGCCGCTTTCAAGAGACCCAGTACTTC
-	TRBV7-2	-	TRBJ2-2	CASRGAVGDTGELFF	TGTGCCAGCAGGGGAGCTGTTGGGGACACCGGGGAGCTGTTTTTT
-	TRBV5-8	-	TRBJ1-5	CASSLGDINNQPQHF	TGTGCCAGCAGCTTGGGTGATATAAACAATCAGCCCCAGCATTTT
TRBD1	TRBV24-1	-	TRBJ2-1	CATSDARGLAYNEQFF	TGTGCCACCAGTGATGCCAGGGGGCTCGCCTACAATGAGCAGTTCTTC
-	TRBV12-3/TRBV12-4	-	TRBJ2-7	CASSFRYEQYF	TGTGCCAGCAGTTTTCGTTACGAGCAGTACTTC
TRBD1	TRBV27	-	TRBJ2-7	CATYPEGQGGSEQYF	TGTGCCACCTACCCCGAGGGACAGGGAGGGTCCGAGCAGTACTTC
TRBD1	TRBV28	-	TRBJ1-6	CASSHRGVGNSPLHF	TGTGCCAGCAGTCACAGGGGAGTGGGCAATTCACCCCTCCACTTT
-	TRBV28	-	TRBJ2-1	CASRFGTPTYNEQFF	TGTGCCAGCAGGTTCGGGACTCCAACCTACAATGAGCAGTTCTTC
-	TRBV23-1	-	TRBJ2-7	CASSQSGGRVNEQYF	TGCGCCAGCAGTCAATCAGGTGGCAGGGTGAACGAGCAGTACTTC
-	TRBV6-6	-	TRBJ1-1	CASSYGSGRITEAFF	TGTGCCAGCAGTTACGGTTCGGGACGGATCACTGAAGCTTTCTTT
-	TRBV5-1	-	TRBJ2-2	CASSLDRQENTGELFF	TGCGCCAGCAGCTTGGATAGGCAGGAGAACACCGGGGAGCTGTTTTTT
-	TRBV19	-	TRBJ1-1	CASSIGSRAVRLTEAFF	TGTGCCAGTAGTATTGGCTCTCGGGCAGTTCGTCTCACTGAAGCTTTCTTT
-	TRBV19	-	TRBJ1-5	CASNRGLNSNQPQHF	TGTGCCTCTAATCGTGGACTGAATAGCAATCAGCCCCAGCATTTT
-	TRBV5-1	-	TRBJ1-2	CASSATGLDYTF	TGCGCCAGCAGCGCCACAGGGCTGGACTACACCTTC
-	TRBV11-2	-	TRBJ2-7	CASSSLLGSEDEQYF	TGTGCCAGCAGCTCTTTGTTGGGGTCGGAGGACGAGCAGTACTTC
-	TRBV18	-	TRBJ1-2	CASSLENRNDYTF	TGTGCCAGCTCACTAGAGAACCGCAACGACTACACCTTC
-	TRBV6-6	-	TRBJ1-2	CASSPSGARLDYGYTF	TGTGCCAGCAGTCCAAGCGGGGCTCGACTGGACTATGGCTACACCTTC
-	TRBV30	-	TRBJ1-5	CAWSSTGPQHF	TGTGCCTGGAGCTCGACAGGGCCCCAGCATTTT
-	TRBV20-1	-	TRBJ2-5	CSASGGAETQYF	TGCAGTGCTAGTGGGGGGGCAGAGACCCAGTACTTC
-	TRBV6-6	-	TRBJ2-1	CASSYAGGQGSDEQFF	TGTGCCAGCAGTTACGCGGGGGGACAGGGTTCCGATGAGCAGTTCTTC
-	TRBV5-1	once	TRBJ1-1	CASSVMTVSGTEAFF	TGCGCCAGCAGCGTTATGACCGTCTCGGGCACTGAAGCTTTCTTT
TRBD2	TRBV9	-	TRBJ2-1	CASSVEVAGSDRFF	TGTGCCAGCAGCGTAGAGGTAGCGGGGAGTGATAGGTTCTTC
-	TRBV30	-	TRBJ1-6	CAGGQRNNSPLHF	TGTGCCGGTGGACAGAGGAACAATTCACCCCTCCACTTT
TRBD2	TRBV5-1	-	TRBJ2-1	CASSSPGTSANYDEQFF	TGCGCCAGCAGCTCCCCTGGGACTAGCGCAAACTACGATGAGCAGTTCTTC
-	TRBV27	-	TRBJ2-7	CASSHQAPYEQYF	TGTGCCAGCAGTCACCAAGCCCCCTACGAGCAGTACTTC
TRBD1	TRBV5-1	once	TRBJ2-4	CASSPRGTGDLVRAKNIQYF	TGCGCCAGCAGCCCCCGAGGGACAGGGGACCTAGTGAGGGCCAAAAACATTCAGTACTTC
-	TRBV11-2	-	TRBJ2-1	CASSPIYNEQFF	TGTGCCAGCAGTCCTATCTACAATGAGCAGTTCTTC
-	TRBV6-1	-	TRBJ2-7	CASSEWGGAGYEQYF	TGTGCCAGCAGTGAATGGGGGGGCGCGGGCTACGAGCAGTACTTC
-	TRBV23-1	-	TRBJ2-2	CASSQSKSGVRLRTGELFF	TGCGCCAGCAGTCAATCTAAAAGTGGAGTCAGGTTGCGGACCGGGGAGCTGTTTTTT